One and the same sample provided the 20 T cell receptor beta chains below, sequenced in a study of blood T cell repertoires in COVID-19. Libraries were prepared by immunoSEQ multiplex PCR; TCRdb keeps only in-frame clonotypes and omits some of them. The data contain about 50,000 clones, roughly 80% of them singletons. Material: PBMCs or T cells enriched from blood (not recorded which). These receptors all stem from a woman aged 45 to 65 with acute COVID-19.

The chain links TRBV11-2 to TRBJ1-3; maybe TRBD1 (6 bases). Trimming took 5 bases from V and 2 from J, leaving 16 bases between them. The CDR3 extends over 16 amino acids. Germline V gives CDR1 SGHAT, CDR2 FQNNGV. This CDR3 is CASSRDGGITGNTIYF. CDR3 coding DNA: TGTGCCAGCAGCCGCGATGGGGGCATAACTGGAAACACCATATATTTT.

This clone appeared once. This chain's CDR3 is CASPGERGFSGNTIYF. The CDR3 DNA sequence: TGTGCCAGCCCAGGAGAAAGGGGCTTCTCTGGAAACACCATATATTTT. This chain connects TRBV6-4 to TRBJ1-3, with a weak D call TRBD1 (5 bases). The CDR3 runs to 16 residues. Germline assignment: CDR1 MRHNA and CDR2 SNTAGT. V was shortened by 8 bases and J by 0 bases, with 17 bases between the two germline ends.

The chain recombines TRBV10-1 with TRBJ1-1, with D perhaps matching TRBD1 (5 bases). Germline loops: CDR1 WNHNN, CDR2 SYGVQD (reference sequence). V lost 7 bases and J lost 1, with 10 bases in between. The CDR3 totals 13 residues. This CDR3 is CASKARENTEAFF. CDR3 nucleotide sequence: TGCGCCAGCAAGGCCAGGGAGAACACTGAAGCTTTCTTT.

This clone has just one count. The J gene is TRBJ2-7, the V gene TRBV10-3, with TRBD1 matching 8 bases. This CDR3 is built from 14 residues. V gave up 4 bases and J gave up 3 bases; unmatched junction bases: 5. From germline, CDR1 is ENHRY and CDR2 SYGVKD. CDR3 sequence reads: CAISAKDRVYEQYF. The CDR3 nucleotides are TGTGCCATCAGTGCGAAGGACAGGGTCTACGAGCAGTACTTC.

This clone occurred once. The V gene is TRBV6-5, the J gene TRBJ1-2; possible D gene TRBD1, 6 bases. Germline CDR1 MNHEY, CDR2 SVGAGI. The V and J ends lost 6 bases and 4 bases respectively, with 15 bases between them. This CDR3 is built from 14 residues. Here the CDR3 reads CASSPRQVSYGYTF. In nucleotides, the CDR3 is TGTGCCAGCAGCCCCCGACAGGTTTCCTATGGCTACACCTTC.

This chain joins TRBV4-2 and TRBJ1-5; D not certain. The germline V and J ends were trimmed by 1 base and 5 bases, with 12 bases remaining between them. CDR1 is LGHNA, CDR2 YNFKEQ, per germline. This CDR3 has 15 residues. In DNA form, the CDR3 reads TGTGCCAGCAGCCAAGCACAGATGGGTGATCAGCCCCAGCATTTT. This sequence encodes CASSQAQMGDQPQHF.

The chain's CDR3 is CASSFQTGAGYTF. The DNA for the CDR3 is TGTGCCAGCAGTTTCCAGACAGGGGCGGGCTACACCTTC. This chain uses TRBV27 with TRBJ1-2, with TRBD1 identical over 8 bases. The V segment lost 3 bases and the J segment 8 bases; nucleotides outside the gene matches: 5. CDR1 and CDR2 from the germline V gene are MNHEY and SMNVEV (reference sequence). The CDR3 spans 13 residues.

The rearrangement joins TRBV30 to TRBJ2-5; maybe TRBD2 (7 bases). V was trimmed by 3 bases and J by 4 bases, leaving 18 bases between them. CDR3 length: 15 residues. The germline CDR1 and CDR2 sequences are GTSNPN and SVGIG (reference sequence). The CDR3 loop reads CAWSRGGGRRETQYF. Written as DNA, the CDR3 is TGTGCCTGGAGCCGAGGGGGGGGGCGTCGAGAGACCCAGTACTTC.

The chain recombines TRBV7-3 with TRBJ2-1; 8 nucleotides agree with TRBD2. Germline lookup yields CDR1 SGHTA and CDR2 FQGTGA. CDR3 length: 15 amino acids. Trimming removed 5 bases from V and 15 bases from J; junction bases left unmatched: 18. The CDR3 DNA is TGTGCCAGCAGCCCACAAGCGGGGGCTTCTCTCCATCCGTTCTTC. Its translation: CASSPQAGASLHPFF.

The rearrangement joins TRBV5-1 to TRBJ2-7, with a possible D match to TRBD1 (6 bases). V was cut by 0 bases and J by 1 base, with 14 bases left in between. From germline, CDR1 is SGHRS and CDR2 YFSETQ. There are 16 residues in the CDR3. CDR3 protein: CASSLGLRGISYEQYF. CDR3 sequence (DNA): TGCGCCAGCAGCTTGGGTCTCAGGGGAATTTCCTACGAGCAGTACTTC.

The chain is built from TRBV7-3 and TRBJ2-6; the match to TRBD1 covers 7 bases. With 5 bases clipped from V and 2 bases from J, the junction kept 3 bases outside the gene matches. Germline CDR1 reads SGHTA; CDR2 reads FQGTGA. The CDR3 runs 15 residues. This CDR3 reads CASSVQGAGANVLTF. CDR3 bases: TGTGCCAGCAGCGTTCAGGGGGCTGGGGCCAACGTCCTGACTTTC.

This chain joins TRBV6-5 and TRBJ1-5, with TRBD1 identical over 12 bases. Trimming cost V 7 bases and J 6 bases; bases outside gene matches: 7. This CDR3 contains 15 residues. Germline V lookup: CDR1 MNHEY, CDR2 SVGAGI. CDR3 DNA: TGTGCCAGCATAGGGACAGGGGGCTTGAGTCAGCCCCAGCATTTT. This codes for CASIGTGGLSQPQHF.

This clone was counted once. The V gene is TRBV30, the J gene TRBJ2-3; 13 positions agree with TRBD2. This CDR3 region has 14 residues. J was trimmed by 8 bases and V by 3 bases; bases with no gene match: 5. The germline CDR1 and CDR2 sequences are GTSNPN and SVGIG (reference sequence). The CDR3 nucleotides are TGTGCCTGGAGCCCGGGACTAGCGGGGCTTACGCAGTATTTT. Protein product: CAWSPGLAGLTQYF.

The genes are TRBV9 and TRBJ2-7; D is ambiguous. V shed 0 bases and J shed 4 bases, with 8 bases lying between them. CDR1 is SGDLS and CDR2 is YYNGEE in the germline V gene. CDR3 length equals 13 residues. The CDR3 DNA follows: TGTGCCAGCAGCGTAGAACCCAGGTACGAGCAGTACTTC. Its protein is CASSVEPRYEQYF.

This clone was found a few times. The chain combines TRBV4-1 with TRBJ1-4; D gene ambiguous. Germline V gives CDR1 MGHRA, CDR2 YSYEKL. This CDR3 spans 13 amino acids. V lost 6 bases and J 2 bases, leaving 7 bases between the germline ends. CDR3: CASSLLTNEKLFF. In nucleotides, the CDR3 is TGCGCCAGCAGTCTCTTGACTAATGAAAAACTGTTTTTT.

The DNA of the CDR3 is TGTGCCAGCAGTTTCCAGATGAACACTGAAGCTTTCTTT. Residues: CASSFQMNTEAFF. The rearrangement links TRBV12-3 or TRBV12-4 to TRBJ1-1; D remains ambiguous. Between the trimmed V and J ends, which lost 3 bases and 0 bases, there was a span of 5 bases. CDR3 length: 13 amino acids.

In DNA, the CDR3 is TGTGCCAGCAGTTTGCAGGGCCCCTACAATGAGCAGTTCTTC. Its protein is CASSLQGPYNEQFF. This chain links TRBV28 with TRBJ2-1; D is possibly TRBD1 (5 bases). CDR1 is MDHEN, CDR2 SYDVKM, per germline. The CDR3 contains 14 residues. Trimming took off 3 bases at V and 2 bases at J, with 8 bases between the two ends.

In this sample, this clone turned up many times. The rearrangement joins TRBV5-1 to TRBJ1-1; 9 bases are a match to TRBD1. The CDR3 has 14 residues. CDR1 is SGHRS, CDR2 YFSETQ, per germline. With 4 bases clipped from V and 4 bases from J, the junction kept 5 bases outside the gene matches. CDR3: CASSAQTGGTEAFF. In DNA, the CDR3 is TGCGCCAGCAGCGCACAGACAGGGGGCACTGAAGCTTTCTTT.

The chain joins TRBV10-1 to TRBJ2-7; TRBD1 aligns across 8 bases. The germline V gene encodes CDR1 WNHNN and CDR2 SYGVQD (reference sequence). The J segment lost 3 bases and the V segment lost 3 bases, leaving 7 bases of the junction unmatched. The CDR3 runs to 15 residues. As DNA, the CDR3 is TGCGCCAGCAGTGACGGGACAGGTGCGGACTACGAGCAGTACTTC. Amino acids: CASSDGTGADYEQYF.

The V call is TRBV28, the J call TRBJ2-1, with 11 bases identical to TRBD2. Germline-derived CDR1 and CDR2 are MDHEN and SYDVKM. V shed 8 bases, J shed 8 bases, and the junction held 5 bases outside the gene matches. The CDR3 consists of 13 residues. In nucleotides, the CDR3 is TGTGCCAGCCTTAGCGGGGGGGCCTATGAGCAGTTCTTC. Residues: CASLSGGAYEQFF.